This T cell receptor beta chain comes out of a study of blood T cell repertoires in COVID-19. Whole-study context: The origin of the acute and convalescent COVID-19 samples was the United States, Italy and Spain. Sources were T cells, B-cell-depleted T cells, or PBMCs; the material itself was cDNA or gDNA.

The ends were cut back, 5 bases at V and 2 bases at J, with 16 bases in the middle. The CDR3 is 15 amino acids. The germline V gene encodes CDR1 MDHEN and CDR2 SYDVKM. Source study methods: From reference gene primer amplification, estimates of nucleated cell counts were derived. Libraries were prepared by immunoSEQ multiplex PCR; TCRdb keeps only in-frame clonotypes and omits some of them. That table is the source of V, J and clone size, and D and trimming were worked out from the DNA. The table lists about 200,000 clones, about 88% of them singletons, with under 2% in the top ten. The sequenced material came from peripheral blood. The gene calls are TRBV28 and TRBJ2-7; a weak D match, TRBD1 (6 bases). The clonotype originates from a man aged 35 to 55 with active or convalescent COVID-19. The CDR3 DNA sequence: TGTGCCAGCAGTCTCCAGACAGGATATACCTACGAGCAGTACTTC. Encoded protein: CASSLQTGYTYEQYF.